Shown below are 21 T cell receptor beta chains from a single sample sequenced in a study of T-cell memory formation after mild COVID-19. TCRdb passed the 5' RACE reads through MiXCR, listing each CDR3 protein once. This sample has some 160,000 distinct CDR3 sequences; roughly 13% occur once, and the top ten carry 2.5% to 4%. Sequencing used PBMCs or a T cell subset sorted from them (not recorded which). The receptors originated from a man aged 18 to 35 who had mild COVID-19 (a few samples of this study predate the infection). Cell type and time point are not known.

In this sample, this clonotype turned up a few times. The rearrangement links TRBV7-3 to TRBJ1-1; tentative D call: TRBD1 (5 bases). The V gene lost 4 bases and the J gene lost 5 bases, with 17 bases spanning the gap. The CDR3 length is 15 residues. Germline lookup yields CDR1 SGHTA and CDR2 FQGTGA. The CDR3 bases are TGTGCCAGCAGCTCATCCGGGGCCGATAAAACTGAAGCTTTCTTT. Protein sequence: CASSSSGADKTEAFF.

This sequence joins TRBV28 and TRBJ2-4; the match to TRBD2 covers 8 bases. V shed 5 bases, J shed 3 bases, and the junction held 3 bases outside the gene matches. Germline loops: CDR1 MDHEN, CDR2 SYDVKM. CDR3 length: 14 residues. The CDR3: CASSRGGGKNIQYF. The CDR3 DNA sequence: TGTGCCAGCAGTCGGGGGGGAGGCAAAAACATTCAGTACTTC.

The chain carries TRBV4-3 and TRBJ1-2, with TRBD1 matching 7 bases. CDR3 length: 14 amino acids. J gave up 11 bases and V 3 bases, and 12 bases lay outside the gene matches. The germline V gene encodes CDR1 LGHNA and CDR2 YSLEER. The CDR3 protein is CASSQGFRGSGYTF. The DNA of the CDR3 is TGCGCCAGCAGCCAGGGTTTCAGGGGGTCCGGGTACACCTTC.

This clonotype was seen only a few times. The V gene is TRBV28, the J gene TRBJ2-7; weak D call: TRBD2 (7 bases). The CDR3 runs to 15 residues. Germline V gene data show CDR1 as MDHEN and CDR2 as SYDVKM. Trimming pared 4 bases from V and 4 bases from J, leaving 17 bases between. The CDR3 protein is CASSSRGGLGYEQYV. The CDR3 bases are TGTGCCAGCAGTTCCCGCGGGGGCCTAGGGTACGAGCAGTACGTC.

The chain is built from TRBV24-1 and TRBJ2-1; TRBD2 is a possible D gene (6 bases). The CDR3 runs to 14 residues. Germline V lookup: CDR1 KGHDR, CDR2 SFDVKD. The V gene lost 4 bases and the J gene lost 7 bases, with 13 bases spanning the gap. CDR3 region: CATSDPLASNEQFF. In nucleotides, the CDR3 is TGTGCCACCAGTGACCCTCTAGCGTCAAATGAGCAGTTCTTC.

The V gene is TRBV7-2, the J gene TRBJ2-5, with D maybe TRBD1 (6 bases). Trimming shortened V by 2 bases and J by 5 bases, and 12 bases separated the two germline ends. From germline, CDR1 is SGHTA and CDR2 FQGNSA. The CDR3 loop spans 14 amino acids. The CDR3 spells CASSLSRGWETQYF. CDR3 DNA sequence: TGTGCCAGCAGCTTAAGCAGGGGTTGGGAGACCCAGTACTTC.

The J gene is TRBJ1-1, the V gene TRBV7-2; the match to TRBD1 covers 8 bases. The CDR3 covers 15 residues. CDR1 is SGHTA and CDR2 is FQGNSA in the germline V gene. Trimming removed 5 bases from V and 0 bases from J; junction bases left unmatched: 5. The CDR3 protein is CASSPPGQVNTEAFF. The DNA for the CDR3 is TGTGCCAGCAGCCCGCCGGGACAGGTGAACACTGAAGCTTTCTTT.

The CDR3 DNA follows: TGTGCCAGCAGCCTAGTAGGGACGAGCTCCTACAATGAGCAGTTCTTC. It specifies CASSLVGTSSYNEQFF. The rearrangement joins TRBV6-5 to TRBJ2-1, with D tentatively TRBD1 or TRBD2 (5 bases each). This CDR3 is 16 amino acids long. V dropped 6 bases and J dropped 0 bases, with 15 bases sitting between them. The germline V gene has CDR1 MNHEY and CDR2 SVGAGI.

V usage is TRBV20-1 and J usage is TRBJ1-2; D is ambiguous. Germline loops: CDR1 DFQATT, CDR2 SNEGSKA (reference sequence). V was pared by 1 base and J by 4 bases, with 7 bases between. This CDR3 has 12 amino acids. CDR3 protein: CSARAEVYGYTF. CDR3 DNA: TGCAGTGCTAGAGCGGAGGTCTATGGCTACACCTTC.

This clonotype was detected ten times or more. The V call is TRBV27, the J call TRBJ2-5; TRBD2 agrees at 8 bases. Trimming removed 5 bases from V and 5 bases from J; junction bases left unmatched: 7. This CDR3 has 14 amino acids. The germline CDR1 and CDR2 sequences are MNHEY and SMNVEV (reference sequence). The DNA of the CDR3 is TGTGCCAGCAGTCATCGGGTAGCGGGGGAGACCCAGTACTTC. The encoded protein is CASSHRVAGETQYF.

This rearrangement joins TRBV28 to TRBJ2-7; perhaps D is TRBD1 or TRBD2 (5 bases each). Germline-derived CDR1 and CDR2 are MDHEN and SYDVKM. The ends were cut back, 2 bases at V and 1 base at J, with 9 bases in the middle. The CDR3 length is 14 residues. DNA of the CDR3: TGTGCCAGCAGTTTAGTGGGGGAGTCCTACGAGCAGTACGTC. The encoded protein is CASSLVGESYEQYV.

This clonotype turned up a few times. This chain joins TRBV4-3 and TRBJ2-3, with D unresolved. Germline CDR1 is LGHNA and CDR2 is YSLEER. CDR3 length: 14 residues. V lost 0 bases to trimming and J lost 2 bases, with 6 bases between them. The CDR3 reads CASSQDLNTDTQYF. CDR3 coding DNA: TGCGCCAGCAGCCAAGACTTAAACACAGATACGCAGTATTTT.

This rearrangement joins TRBV6-2 or TRBV6-3 to TRBJ1-6, with a possible D match to TRBD1 (5 bases). The V gene's germline CDR1 is MNHEY and CDR2 SVGEGT. With 2 bases removed from V and 7 bases from J, the gap between germline ends came to 9 bases. This CDR3 region has 14 residues. CDR3 protein: CASSYQGANSPLHF. DNA for the CDR3: TGTGCCAGCAGTTACCAGGGCGCGAATTCACCCCTCCACTTT.

The rearrangement uses TRBV9 and TRBJ1-6; no definite D call. Looked up from germline, CDR1 is SGDLS and CDR2 is YYNGEE. The CDR3 covers 14 residues. The V and J ends lost 3 bases and 5 bases respectively, with 9 bases between them. The CDR3 loop reads CASSAETNNSPLHF. CDR3 sequence (DNA): TGTGCCAGCAGCGCCGAGACGAATAATTCACCCCTCCACTTT.

This clonotype has just a few counts. The chain links TRBV7-9 to TRBJ1-2; D gene unclear. Per germline, CDR1 SEHNR and CDR2 FQNEAQ (reference sequence). The V end lost 7 bases, the J end lost 8 bases, and 11 bases lay between the germline ends. There are 11 residues in the CDR3. The CDR3 sequence is CASTPGEGYTF. In DNA form, the CDR3 reads TGTGCCAGCACCCCCGGGGAGGGCTACACCTTC.

CDR3 bases: TGTGCCAGCAGTTTCTCGGCCAGCTACGAGCAGTACGTC. It yields the protein CASSFSASYEQYV. The chain recombines TRBV12-3 or TRBV12-4 with TRBJ2-7; D gene unclear. V was trimmed by 3 bases and J by 3 bases, leaving 9 bases between them. The CDR3 runs to 13 residues.

The chain employs TRBV11-1 and TRBJ1-2; the D gene is possibly TRBD1 (6 bases). CDR1 is SGHAT, CDR2 FQDESV, per germline (reference sequence). This CDR3 spans 13 amino acids. V lost 3 bases and J lost 8, with 13 bases in between. CDR3 protein: CASSFQGLSGYTF. The CDR3 DNA reads TGTGCCAGCAGCTTTCAGGGGCTGTCGGGCTACACCTTC.

This clonotype was counted only a few times. The rearrangement joins TRBV28 to TRBJ1-2, with 9 bases that match TRBD1. This CDR3 has 13 amino acids. Germline CDR1 and CDR2: MDHEN and SYDVKM. V gave up 6 bases and J gave up 4 bases; unmatched junction bases: 3. CDR3 loop: CASRGDRAYGYTF. CDR3 in DNA: TGTGCCAGCAGGGGGGACAGGGCCTATGGCTACACCTTC.

This clonotype has a handful of counts. This chain joins TRBV7-2 and TRBJ1-5; possible D gene TRBD1, 6 bases. Germline CDR1 is SGHTA and CDR2 is FQGNSA. The CDR3 sequence is 14 residues long. The V end was cut by 5 bases, the J end by 3 bases, with 11 bases between. CDR3 in amino acids: CASSVPGDNQPQHF. CDR3 in DNA: TGTGCCAGCAGCGTTCCAGGGGACAATCAGCCCCAGCATTTT.

The rearrangement links TRBV5-1 to TRBJ2-5; D may match TRBD1 or TRBD2 (5 bases each). Per germline, CDR1 SGHRS and CDR2 YFSETQ. There are 14 residues in the CDR3. V dropped 6 bases and J dropped 5 bases, with 17 bases sitting between them. In DNA form, the CDR3 reads TGCGCCAGCACCTATGGGACCGGTGTTGAGACCCAGTACTTC. Its translation: CASTYGTGVETQYF.

The chain couples TRBV5-1 to TRBJ2-3; the match to TRBD2 covers 11 bases. Germline CDR1 reads SGHRS; CDR2 reads YFSETQ. The CDR3 runs 14 residues. J lost 5 bases, V lost 2 bases, and 1 base had no gene match. The CDR3 is CASSFSGGEDTQYF. The DNA for the CDR3 is TGCGCCAGCAGCTTTAGCGGGGGGGAAGATACGCAGTATTTT.